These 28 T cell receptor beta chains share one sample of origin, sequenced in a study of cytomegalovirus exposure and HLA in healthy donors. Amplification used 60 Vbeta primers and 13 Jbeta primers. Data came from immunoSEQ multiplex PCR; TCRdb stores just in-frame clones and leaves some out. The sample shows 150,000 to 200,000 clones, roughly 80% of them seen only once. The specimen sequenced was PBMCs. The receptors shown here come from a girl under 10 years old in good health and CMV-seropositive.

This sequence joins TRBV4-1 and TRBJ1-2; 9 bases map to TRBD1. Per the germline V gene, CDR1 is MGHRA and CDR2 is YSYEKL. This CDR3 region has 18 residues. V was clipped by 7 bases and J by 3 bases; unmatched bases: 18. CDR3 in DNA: TGCGCCAGCACCCCTCTCGGGACAGGGAAGTCCCCCGACTATGGCTACACCTTC. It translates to CASTPLGTGKSPDYGYTF.

CDR3 DNA sequence: TGCGCCAGCAGCCATAGCTCACGAGAAGAGACCCAGTACTTC. Its translation is CASSHSSREETQYF. The chain couples TRBV5-1 to TRBJ2-5; D call uncertain. CDR1 SGHRS and CDR2 YFSETQ come from the germline V gene. V lost 4 bases, J lost 3 bases, and 13 bases lay in between. The CDR3 length is 14 residues.

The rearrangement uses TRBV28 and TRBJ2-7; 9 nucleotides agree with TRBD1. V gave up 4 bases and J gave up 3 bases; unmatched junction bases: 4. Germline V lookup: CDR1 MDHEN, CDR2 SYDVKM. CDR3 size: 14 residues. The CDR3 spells CASSSGQGIYEQYF. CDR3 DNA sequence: TGTGCCAGCAGTTCGGGACAGGGAATCTACGAGCAGTACTTC.

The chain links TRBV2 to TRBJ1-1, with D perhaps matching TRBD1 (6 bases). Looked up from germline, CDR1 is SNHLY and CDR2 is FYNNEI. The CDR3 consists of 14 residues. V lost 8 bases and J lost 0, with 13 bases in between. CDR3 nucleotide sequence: TGTGCCAGCTACAGGGAATCTATGAACACTGAAGCTTTCTTT. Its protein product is CASYRESMNTEAFF.

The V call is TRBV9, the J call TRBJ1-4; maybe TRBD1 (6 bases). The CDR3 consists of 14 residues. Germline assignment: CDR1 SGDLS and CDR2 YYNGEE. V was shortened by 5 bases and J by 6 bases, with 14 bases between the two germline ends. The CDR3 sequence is CASRRGGEDEKLFF. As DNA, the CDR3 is TGTGCCAGCAGGAGGGGGGGAGAAGATGAAAAACTGTTTTTT.

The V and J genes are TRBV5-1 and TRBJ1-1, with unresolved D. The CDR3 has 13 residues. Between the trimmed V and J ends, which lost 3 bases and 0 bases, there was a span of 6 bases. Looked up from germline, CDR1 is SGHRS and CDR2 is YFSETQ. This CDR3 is CASSSRMNTEAFF. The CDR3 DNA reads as TGCGCCAGCAGCTCTAGGATGAACACTGAAGCTTTCTTT.

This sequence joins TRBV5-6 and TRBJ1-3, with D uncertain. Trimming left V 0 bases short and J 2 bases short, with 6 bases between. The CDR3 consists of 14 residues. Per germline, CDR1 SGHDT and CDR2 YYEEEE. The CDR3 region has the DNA TGTGCCAGCAGCTTGGATACAGCTGGAAACACCATATATTTT. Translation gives CASSLDTAGNTIYF.

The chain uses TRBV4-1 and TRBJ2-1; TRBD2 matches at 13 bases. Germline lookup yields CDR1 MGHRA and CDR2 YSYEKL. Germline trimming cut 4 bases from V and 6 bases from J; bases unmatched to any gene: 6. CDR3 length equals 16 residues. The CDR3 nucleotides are TGCGCCAGCAGCCTTTCGGGACTAGCGGGAACCAATGAGCAGTTCTTC. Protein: CASSLSGLAGTNEQFF.

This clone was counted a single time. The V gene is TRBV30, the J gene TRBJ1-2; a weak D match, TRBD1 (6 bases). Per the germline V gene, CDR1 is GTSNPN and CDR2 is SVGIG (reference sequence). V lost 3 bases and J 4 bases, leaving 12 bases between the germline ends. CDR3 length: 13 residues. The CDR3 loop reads CAWSGGPIYGYTF. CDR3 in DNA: TGTGCCTGGAGCGGGGGGCCTATCTATGGCTACACCTTC.

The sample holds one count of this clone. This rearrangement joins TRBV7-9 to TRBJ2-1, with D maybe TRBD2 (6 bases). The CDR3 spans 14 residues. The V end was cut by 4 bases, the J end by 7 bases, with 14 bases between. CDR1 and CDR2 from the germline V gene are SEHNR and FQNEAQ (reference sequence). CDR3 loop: CASSSTRVVNEQFF. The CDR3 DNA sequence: TGTGCCAGCAGCTCGACTAGAGTCGTGAATGAGCAGTTCTTC. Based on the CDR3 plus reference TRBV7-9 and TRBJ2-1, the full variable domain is DTGVSQNPRHKITKRGQNVTFRCDPISEHNRLYWYRQTLGQGPEFLTYFQNEAQLEKSRLLSDRFSAERPKGSFSTLEIQRTEQGDSAMYLCASSSTRVVNEQFFGPGTRLTVL.

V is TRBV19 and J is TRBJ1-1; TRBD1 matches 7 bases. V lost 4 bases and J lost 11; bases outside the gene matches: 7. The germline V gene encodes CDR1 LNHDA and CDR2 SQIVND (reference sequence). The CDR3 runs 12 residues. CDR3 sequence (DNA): TGTGCCAGTAGTACCGACAGGGTCGAGGCTTTCTTT. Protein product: CASSTDRVEAFF.

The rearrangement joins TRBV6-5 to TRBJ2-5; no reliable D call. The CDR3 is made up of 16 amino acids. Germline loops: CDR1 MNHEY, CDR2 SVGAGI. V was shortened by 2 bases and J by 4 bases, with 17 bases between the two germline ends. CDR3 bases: TGTGCCAGCAGTTACCTCCGGGTAGCCAGTGGAGAGACCCAGTACTTC. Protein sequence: CASSYLRVASGETQYF.

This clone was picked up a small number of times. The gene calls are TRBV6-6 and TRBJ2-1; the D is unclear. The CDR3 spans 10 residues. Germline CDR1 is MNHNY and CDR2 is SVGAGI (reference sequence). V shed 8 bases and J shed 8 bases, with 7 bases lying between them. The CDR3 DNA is TGTGCCAGCGGCAATGATGAGCAGTTCTTC. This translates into CASGNDEQFF.

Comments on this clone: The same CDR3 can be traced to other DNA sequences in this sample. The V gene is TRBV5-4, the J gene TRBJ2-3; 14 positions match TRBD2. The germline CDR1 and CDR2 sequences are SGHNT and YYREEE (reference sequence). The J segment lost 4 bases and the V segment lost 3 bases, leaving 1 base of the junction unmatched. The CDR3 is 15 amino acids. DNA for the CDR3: TGTGCCAGCAGCTCGGGACTAGCGGGAGCAGATACGCAGTATTTT. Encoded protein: CASSSGLAGADTQYF.

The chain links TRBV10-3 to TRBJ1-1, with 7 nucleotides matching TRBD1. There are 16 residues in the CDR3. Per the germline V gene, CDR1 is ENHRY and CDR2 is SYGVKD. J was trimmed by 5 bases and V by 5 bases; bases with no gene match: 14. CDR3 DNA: TGTGCCATCAGTCCCGTCCTCAGGGGGTTGGTGACTGAAGCTTTCTTT. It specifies CAISPVLRGLVTEAFF.

In nucleotides, the CDR3 is TGTGCCAGCAGCTTAGGGAGGGTCCTCTACAATGAGCAGTTCTTC. It codes for CASSLGRVLYNEQFF. V gene TRBV7-9 combines with J gene TRBJ2-1; tentatively, D is TRBD2 (6 bases). Germline loops: CDR1 SEHNR, CDR2 FQNEAQ (reference sequence). The CDR3 has 15 amino acids. V was pared by 1 base and J by 3 bases, with 10 bases between.

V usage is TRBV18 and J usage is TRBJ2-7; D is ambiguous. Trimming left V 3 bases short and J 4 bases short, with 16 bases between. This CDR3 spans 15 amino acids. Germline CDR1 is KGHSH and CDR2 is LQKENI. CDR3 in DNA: TGTGCCAGCTCACCCGACCGGAATCTGCGGTACGAGCAGTACTTC. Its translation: CASSPDRNLRYEQYF. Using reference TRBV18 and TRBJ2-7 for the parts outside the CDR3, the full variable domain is NAGVMQNPRHLVRRRGQEARLRCSPMKGHSHVYWYRQLPEEGLKFMVYLQKENIIDESGMPKERFSAEFPKEGPSILRIQQVVRGDSAAYFCASSPDRNLRYEQYFGPGTRLTVT.

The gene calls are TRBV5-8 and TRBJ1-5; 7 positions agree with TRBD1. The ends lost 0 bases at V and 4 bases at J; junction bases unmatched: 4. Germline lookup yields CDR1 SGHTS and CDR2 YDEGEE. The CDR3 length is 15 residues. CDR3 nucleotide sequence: TGTGCCAGCAGCTTGGGCCCGACAGGGAATCAGCCCCAGCATTTT. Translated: CASSLGPTGNQPQHF.

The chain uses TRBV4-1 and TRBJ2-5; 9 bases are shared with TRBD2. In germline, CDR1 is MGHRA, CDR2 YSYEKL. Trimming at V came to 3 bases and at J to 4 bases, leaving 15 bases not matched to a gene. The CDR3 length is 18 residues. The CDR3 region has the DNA TGCGCCAGCAGCCACCCCTCTGGGCTAGCGGGAATTCCAGAGACCCAGTACTTC. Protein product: CASSHPSGLAGIPETQYF.

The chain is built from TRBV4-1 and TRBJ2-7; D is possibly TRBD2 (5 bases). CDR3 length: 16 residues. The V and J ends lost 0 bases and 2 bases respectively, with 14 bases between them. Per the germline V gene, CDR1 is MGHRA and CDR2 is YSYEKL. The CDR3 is CASSQEVAGRTYEQYF. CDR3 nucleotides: TGCGCCAGCAGCCAAGAGGTGGCGGGCCGGACCTACGAGCAGTACTTC.

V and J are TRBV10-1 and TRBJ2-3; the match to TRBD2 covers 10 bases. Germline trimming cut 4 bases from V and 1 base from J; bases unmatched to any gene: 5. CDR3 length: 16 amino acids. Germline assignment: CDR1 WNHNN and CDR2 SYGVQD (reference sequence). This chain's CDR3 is CASSGTGTSGTDTQYF. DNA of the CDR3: TGCGCCAGCAGTGGGACCGGGACTAGCGGCACAGATACGCAGTATTTT.

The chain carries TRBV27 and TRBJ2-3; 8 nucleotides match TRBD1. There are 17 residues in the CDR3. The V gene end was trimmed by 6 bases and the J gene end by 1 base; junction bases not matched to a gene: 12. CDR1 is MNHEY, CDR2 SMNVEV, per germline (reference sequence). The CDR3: CASSLVLGQGGTDTQYF. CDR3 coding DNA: TGTGCCAGCAGCCTCGTACTAGGACAGGGAGGCACAGATACGCAGTATTTT.

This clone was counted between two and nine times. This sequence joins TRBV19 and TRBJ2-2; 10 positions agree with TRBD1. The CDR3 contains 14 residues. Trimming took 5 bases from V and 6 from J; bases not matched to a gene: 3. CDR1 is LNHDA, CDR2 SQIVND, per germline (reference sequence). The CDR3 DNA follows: TGTGCCAGTAGTTCGGGACAGGGGTCCGGGGAGCTGTTTTTT. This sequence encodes CASSSGQGSGELFF.

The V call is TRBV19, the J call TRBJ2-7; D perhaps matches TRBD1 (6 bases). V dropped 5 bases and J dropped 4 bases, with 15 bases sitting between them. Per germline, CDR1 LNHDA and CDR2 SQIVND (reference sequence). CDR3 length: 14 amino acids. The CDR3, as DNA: TGTGCCAGTAGTGAGAGGGGACAAAGGTACGAGCAGTACTTC. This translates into CASSERGQRYEQYF.

This chain's CDR3 is CASSTHRGYEQYF. Here the CDR3 DNA reads TGTGCCAGCAGTACCCACAGGGGCTACGAGCAGTACTTC. This rearrangement joins TRBV6-1 to TRBJ2-7; 7 bases are a match to TRBD1. Losses at the gene ends were 5 bases for V and 3 bases for J; bases not matched to a gene: 4. The CDR3 runs to 13 residues. Germline CDR1 is MNHNS and CDR2 is SASEGT.

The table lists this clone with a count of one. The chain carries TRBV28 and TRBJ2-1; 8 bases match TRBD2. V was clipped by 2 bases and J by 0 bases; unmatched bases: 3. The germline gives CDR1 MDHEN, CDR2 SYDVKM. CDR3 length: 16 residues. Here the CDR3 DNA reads TGTGCCAGCAGTTTAGTCGGGAGGGCCTCCTACAATGAGCAGTTCTTC. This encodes CASSLVGRASYNEQFF.

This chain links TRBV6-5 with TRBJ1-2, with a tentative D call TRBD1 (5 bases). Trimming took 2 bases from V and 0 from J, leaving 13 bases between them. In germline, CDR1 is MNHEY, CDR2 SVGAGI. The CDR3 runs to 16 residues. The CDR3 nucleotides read TGTGCCAGCAGTTACGCGTGGCCAGGGACTAACTATGGCTACACCTTC. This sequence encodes CASSYAWPGTNYGYTF.

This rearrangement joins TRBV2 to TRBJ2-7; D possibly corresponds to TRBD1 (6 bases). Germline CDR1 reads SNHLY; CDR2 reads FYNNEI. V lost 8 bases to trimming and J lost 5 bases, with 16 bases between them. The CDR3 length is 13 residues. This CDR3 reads CASLENRDHEQYF. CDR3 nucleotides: TGTGCCAGCCTGGAGAACAGGGACCACGAGCAGTACTTC. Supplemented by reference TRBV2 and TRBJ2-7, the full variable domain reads EPEVTQTPSHQVTQMGQEVILRCVPISNHLYFYWYRQILGQKVEFLVSFYNNEISEKSEIFDDQFSVERPDGSNFTLKIRSTKLEDSAMYFCASLENRDHEQYFGPGTRLTVT.